This is a list of T cell receptor beta chains from one sample in a study of STAT3 mutations in large granular lymphocyte leukemia. Here immunoSEQ multiplex PCR was the method, and the copy in TCRdb shows in-frame clones only, minus some. The table includes over 15,000 clones, around 90% detected once. What was sequenced was peripheral blood mononuclear cells. The origin of the receptors is a woman in her fifties or sixties with T-cell large granular lymphocyte leukemia. Some clones in this sample may be carry-over from other donors' samples. Each CDR3 is given with its conserved first and last residue. A D gene is named only where the DNA matches it firmly. Clone size is stated in some rows and not others, as once, few, many or a class when expanded.

CDR3 DNA: TGCGCCAGCAGCTTGGATGGGGGATCTAGCACAGATACGCAGTATTTT
CDR3 protein: CASSLDGGSSTDTQYF
clone size: -
D gene: -
J gene: TRBJ2-3
V gene: TRBV5-1

CDR3 DNA: TGTGCCAGCAGCTTAGGGTATCGACTGATGAATGGAAACACCATATATTTT
CDR3 protein: CASSLGYRLMNGNTIYF
clone size: -
D gene: -
J gene: TRBJ1-3
V gene: TRBV7-6

CDR3 DNA: TGTGCCAGCAGTACCCGGGGCGGGAGCCACGAGCAGTACTTC
CDR3 protein: CASSTRGGSHEQYF
clone size: -
D gene: TRBD2
J gene: TRBJ2-7
V gene: TRBV7-9

CDR3 DNA: TGTGCCAGCTCACCATCGGGGGACGGAACCACAGATACGCAGTATTTT
CDR3 protein: CASSPSGDGTTDTQYF
clone size: -
D gene: -
J gene: TRBJ2-3
V gene: TRBV18

CDR3 DNA: TGTGCCAGCAGTGAATGGGGGGCTGGAAACACCATATATTTT
CDR3 protein: CASSEWGAGNTIYF
clone size: -
D gene: -
J gene: TRBJ1-3
V gene: TRBV6-1

CDR3 DNA: TGTGCCAGCAGCTCGGGACACTCGGCCACCGGGGAGCTGTTTTTT
CDR3 protein: CASSSGHSATGELFF
clone size: -
D gene: -
J gene: TRBJ2-2
V gene: TRBV7-9

CDR3 DNA: TGCGCCAGCAGCCCCTCGGGGGCCAGAATCTATGGCTACACCTTC
CDR3 protein: CASSPSGARIYGYTF
clone size: -
D gene: -
J gene: TRBJ1-2
V gene: TRBV5-1

CDR3 DNA: TGTGCCAGCAGCCTCCGACAGGGCACAGATACGCAGTATTTT
CDR3 protein: CASSLRQGTDTQYF
clone size: -
D gene: -
J gene: TRBJ2-3
V gene: TRBV2

CDR3 DNA: TGTGCCAGCTCCCAGGCAGCCCCCGGGGGGAAATACAATGAGCAGTTCTTC
CDR3 protein: CASSQAAPGGKYNEQFF
clone size: -
D gene: TRBD2
J gene: TRBJ2-1
V gene: TRBV18

CDR3 DNA: TGTGCCAGCTCAATGGGACAGGGGGTGTTAGGCGAGCAGTACTTC
CDR3 protein: CASSMGQGVLGEQYF
clone size: -
D gene: TRBD1
J gene: TRBJ2-7
V gene: TRBV18

CDR3 DNA: TGTGCCAGCAGTCCGAACTCCCTTGCCTACGAGCAGTACTTC
CDR3 protein: CASSPNSLAYEQYF
clone size: -
D gene: -
J gene: TRBJ2-7
V gene: TRBV28

CDR3 DNA: TGTGCCAGCAGCGTAGAGGCGCTGTCCTACGAGCAGTACTTC
CDR3 protein: CASSVEALSYEQYF
clone size: -
D gene: -
J gene: TRBJ2-7
V gene: TRBV9

CDR3 DNA: TGTGCCAGTGTAGGAGATACGCAGTATTTT
CDR3 protein: CASVGDTQYF
clone size: -
D gene: -
J gene: TRBJ2-3
V gene: TRBV19

CDR3 DNA: TGTGCCACCAGCAGAGATCGGCAGCAAGAGACCCAGTACTTC
CDR3 protein: CATSRDRQQETQYF
clone size: -
D gene: -
J gene: TRBJ2-5
V gene: TRBV15

CDR3 DNA: TGCAGCGTTGTGGGTCGACAGGGACCCAAAAACATTCAGTACTTC
CDR3 protein: CSVVGRQGPKNIQYF
clone size: -
D gene: TRBD1
J gene: TRBJ2-4
V gene: TRBV29-1

CDR3 DNA: TGTGCCAGCAGTTGGGAGAGCTCTGGGGCCAACGTCCTGACTTTC
CDR3 protein: CASSWESSGANVLTF
clone size: -
D gene: -
J gene: TRBJ2-6
V gene: TRBV28

CDR3 DNA: TGTGCCAGCAGCTTGAAAGCTTGGACAGGGGTTGGAATGAACACTGAAGCTTTCTTT
CDR3 protein: CASSLKAWTGVGMNTEAFF
clone size: -
D gene: TRBD1
J gene: TRBJ1-1
V gene: TRBV5-4

CDR3 DNA: TGTGCCAGCTCGGAGGTACAGGGGATGAACACTGAAGCTTTCTTT
CDR3 protein: CASSEVQGMNTEAFF
clone size: -
D gene: TRBD1
J gene: TRBJ1-1
V gene: TRBV18

CDR3 DNA: TGTGCCTGGAGCCCCCCCTGGGGCTATGGCTACACCTTC
CDR3 protein: CAWSPPWGYGYTF
clone size: -
D gene: -
J gene: TRBJ1-2
V gene: TRBV30

CDR3 DNA: TGCGCCAGCAGCTTGGGAGACGTCACCGGGGAGCTGTTTTTT
CDR3 protein: CASSLGDVTGELFF
clone size: -
D gene: -
J gene: TRBJ2-2
V gene: TRBV5-1

CDR3 DNA: TGTGCCAGCTCACCATTTACAGGGGATAATCAGCCCCAGCATTTT
CDR3 protein: CASSPFTGDNQPQHF
clone size: once
D gene: TRBD1
J gene: TRBJ1-5
V gene: TRBV18

CDR3 DNA: TGTGCCAGCAGCTTATCCCCCCCTCTTTACGGGTACTCCTACGAGCAGTACTTC
CDR3 protein: CASSLSPPLYGYSYEQYF
clone size: -
D gene: -
J gene: TRBJ2-7
V gene: TRBV7-8